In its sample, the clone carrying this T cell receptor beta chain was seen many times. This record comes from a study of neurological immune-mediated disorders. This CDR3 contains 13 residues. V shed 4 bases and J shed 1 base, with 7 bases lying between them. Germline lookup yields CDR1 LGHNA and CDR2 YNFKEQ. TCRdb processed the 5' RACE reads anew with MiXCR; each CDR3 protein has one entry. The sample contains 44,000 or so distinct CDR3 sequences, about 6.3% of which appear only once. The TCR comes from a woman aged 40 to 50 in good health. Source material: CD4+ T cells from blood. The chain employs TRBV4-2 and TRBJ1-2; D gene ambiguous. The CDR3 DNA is TGTGCCAGCAGCCCTCGGAGTAACTATGGCTACACCTTC. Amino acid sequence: CASSPRSNYGYTF.